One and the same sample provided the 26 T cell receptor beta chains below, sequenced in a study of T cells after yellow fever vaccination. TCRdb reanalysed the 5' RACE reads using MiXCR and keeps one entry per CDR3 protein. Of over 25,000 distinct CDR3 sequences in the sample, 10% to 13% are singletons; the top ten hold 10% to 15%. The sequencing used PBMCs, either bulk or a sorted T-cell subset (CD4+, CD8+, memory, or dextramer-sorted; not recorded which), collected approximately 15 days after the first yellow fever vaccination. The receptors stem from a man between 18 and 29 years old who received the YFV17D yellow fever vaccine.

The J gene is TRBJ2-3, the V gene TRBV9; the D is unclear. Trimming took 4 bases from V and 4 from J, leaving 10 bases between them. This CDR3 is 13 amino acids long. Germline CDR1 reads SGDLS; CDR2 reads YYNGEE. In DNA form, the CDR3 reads TGTGCCAGCAGCTTGGAAGTGGCAGATACGCAGTATTTT. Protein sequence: CASSLEVADTQYF.

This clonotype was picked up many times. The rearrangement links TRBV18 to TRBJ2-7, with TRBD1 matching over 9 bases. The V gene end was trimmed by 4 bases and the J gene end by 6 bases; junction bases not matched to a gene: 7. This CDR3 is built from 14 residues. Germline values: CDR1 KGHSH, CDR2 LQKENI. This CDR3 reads CASSRRDRGGEQYV. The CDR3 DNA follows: TGTGCCAGCTCACGAAGAGACAGGGGGGGCGAGCAGTACGTC.

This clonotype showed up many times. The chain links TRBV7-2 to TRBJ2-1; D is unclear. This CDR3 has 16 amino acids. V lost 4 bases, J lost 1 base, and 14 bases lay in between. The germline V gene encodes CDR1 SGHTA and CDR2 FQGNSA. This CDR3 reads CASSSLVRVSYNEQFF. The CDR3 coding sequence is TGTGCCAGCAGCTCTTTGGTGCGCGTGTCCTACAATGAGCAGTTCTTC.

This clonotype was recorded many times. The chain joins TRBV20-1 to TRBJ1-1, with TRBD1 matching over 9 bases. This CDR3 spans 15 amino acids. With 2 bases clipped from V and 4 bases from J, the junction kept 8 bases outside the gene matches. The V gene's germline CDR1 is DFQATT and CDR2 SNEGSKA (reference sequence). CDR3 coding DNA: TGCAGTGCTAGAAATGGGGACAGGGAGGTCACTGAAGCTTTCTTT. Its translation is CSARNGDREVTEAFF.

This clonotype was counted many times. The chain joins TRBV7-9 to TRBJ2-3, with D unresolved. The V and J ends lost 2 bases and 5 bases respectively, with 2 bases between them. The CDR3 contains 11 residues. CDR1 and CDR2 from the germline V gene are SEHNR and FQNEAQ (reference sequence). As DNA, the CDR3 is TGTGCCAGCAGCTTAATAGATACGCAGTATTTT. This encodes CASSLIDTQYF.

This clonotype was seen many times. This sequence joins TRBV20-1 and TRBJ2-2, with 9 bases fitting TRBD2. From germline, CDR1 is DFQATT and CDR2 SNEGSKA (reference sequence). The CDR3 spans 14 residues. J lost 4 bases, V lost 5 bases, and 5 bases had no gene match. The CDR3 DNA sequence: TGCAGTGCTTTAGCGGGGGAACGCACCGGGGAGCTGTTTTTT. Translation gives CSALAGERTGELFF.

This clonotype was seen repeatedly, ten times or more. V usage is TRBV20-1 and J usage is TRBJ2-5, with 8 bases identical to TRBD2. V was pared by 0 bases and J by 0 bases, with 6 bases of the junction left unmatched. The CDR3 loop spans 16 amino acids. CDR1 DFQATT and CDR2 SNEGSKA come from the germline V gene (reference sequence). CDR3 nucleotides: TGCAGTGCTAGAGATCTGCAGCGGGGGTACCAAGAGACCCAGTACTTC. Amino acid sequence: CSARDLQRGYQETQYF.

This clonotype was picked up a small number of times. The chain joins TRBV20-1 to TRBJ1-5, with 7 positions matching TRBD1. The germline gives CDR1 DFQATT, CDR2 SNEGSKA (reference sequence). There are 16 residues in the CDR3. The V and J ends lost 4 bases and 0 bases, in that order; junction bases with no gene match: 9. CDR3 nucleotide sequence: TGCAGTGCTATAGCGACAGGGTCGGATAGCAATCAGCCCCAGCATTTT. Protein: CSAIATGSDSNQPQHF.

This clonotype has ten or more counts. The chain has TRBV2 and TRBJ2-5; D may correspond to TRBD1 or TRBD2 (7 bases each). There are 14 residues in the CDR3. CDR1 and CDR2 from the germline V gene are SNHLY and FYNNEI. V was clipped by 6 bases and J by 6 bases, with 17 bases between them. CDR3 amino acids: CASSLQGRGKTQYF. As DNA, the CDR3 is TGTGCCAGCAGCTTACAGGGGAGGGGTAAGACCCAGTACTTC. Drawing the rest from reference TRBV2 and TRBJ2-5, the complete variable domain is EPEVTQTPSHQVTQMGQEVILRCVPISNHLYFYWYRQILGQKVEFLVSFYNNEISEKSEIFDDQFSVERPDGSNFTLKIRSTKLEDSAMYFCASSLQGRGKTQYFGPGTRLLVL.

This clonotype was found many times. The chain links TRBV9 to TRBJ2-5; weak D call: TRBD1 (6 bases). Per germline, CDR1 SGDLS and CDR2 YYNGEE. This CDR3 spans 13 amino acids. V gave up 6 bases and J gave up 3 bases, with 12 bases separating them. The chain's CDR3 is CASNRVREETQYF. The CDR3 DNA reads TGTGCCAGCAACAGGGTTAGGGAAGAGACCCAGTACTTC.

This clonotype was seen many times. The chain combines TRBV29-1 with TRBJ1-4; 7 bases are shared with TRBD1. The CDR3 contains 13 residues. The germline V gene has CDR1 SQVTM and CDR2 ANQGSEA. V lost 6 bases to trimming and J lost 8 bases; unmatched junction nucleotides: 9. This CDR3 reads CSVSEGAGEKLFF. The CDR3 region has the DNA TGCAGCGTATCAGAGGGGGCCGGGGAAAAACTGTTTTTT.

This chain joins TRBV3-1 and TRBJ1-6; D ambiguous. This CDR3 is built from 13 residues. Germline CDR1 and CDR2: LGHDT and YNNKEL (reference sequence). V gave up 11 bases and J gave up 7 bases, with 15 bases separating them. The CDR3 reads CASCQNSNSPLHF. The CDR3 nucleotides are TGTGCCTCCTGCCAAAACTCCAATTCACCCCTCCACTTT.

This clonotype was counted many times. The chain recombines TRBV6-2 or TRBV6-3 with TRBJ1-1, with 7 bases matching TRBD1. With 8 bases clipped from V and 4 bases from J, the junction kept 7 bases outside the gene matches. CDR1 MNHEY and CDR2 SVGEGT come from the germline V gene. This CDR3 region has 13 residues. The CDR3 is CASALQGLTEAFF. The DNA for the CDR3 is TGTGCCAGCGCTTTACAGGGGCTCACTGAAGCTTTCTTT.

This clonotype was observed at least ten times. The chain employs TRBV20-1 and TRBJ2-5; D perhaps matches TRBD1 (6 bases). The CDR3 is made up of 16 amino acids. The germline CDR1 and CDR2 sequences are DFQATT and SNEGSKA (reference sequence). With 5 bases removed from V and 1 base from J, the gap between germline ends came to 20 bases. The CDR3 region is CSAQRTASTIQETQYF. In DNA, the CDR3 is TGCAGTGCTCAACGGACAGCGTCTACGATCCAAGAGACCCAGTACTTC.

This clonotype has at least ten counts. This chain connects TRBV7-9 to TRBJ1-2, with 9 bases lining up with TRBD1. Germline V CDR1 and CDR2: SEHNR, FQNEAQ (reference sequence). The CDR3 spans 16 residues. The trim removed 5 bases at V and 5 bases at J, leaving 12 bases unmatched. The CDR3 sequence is CASSATGTGSRYGYTF. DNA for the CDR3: TGTGCCAGCAGCGCAACCGGGACAGGGAGTAGATATGGCTACACCTTC.

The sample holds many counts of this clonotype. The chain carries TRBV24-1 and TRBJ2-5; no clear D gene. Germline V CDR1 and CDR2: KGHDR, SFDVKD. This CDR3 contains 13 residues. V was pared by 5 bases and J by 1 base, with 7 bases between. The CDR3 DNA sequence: TGTGCCACCAGTGCCAGGTTCCAAGAGACCCAGTACTTC. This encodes CATSARFQETQYF.

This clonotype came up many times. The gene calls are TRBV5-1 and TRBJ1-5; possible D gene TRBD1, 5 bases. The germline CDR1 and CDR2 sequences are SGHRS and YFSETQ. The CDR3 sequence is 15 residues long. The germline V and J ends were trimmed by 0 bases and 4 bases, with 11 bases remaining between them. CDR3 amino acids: CASSLDGRGNQPQHF. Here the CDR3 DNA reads TGCGCCAGCAGCTTGGATGGTCGGGGGAATCAGCCCCAGCATTTT.

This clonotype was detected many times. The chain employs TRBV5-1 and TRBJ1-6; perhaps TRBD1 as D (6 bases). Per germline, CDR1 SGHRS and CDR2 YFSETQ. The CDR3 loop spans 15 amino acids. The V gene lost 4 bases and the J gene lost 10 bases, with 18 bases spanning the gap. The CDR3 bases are TGCGCCAGCAGCCCACAGGGCCTGGGACAATCACCCCTCCACTTT. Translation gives CASSPQGLGQSPLHF.

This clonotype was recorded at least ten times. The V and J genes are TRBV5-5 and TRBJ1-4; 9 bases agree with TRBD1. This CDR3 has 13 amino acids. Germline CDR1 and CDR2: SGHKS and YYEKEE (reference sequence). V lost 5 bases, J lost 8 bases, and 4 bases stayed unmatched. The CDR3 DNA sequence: TGTGCCAGCAGACGACAGGGGGGAGAAAAACTGTTTTTT. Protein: CASRRQGGEKLFF.

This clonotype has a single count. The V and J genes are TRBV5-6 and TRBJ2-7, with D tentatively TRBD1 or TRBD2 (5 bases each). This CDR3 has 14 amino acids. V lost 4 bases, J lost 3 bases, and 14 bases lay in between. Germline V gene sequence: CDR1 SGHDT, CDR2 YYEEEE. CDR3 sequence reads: CASSPGTRGYEQYF. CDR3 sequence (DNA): TGTGCCAGCAGCCCCGGGACCCGGGGCTACGAGCAGTACTTC.

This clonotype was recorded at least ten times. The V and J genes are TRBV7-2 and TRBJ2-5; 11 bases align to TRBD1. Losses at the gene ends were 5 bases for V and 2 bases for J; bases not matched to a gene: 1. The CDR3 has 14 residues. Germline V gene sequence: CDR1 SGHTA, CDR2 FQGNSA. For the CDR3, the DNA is TGTGCCAGCAGCCGGGACAGGGGGCAAGAGACCCAGTACTTC. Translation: CASSRDRGQETQYF.

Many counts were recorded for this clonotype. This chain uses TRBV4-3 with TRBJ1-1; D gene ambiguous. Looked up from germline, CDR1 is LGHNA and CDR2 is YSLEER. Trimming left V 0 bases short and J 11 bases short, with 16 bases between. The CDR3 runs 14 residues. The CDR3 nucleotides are TGCGCCAGCAGCCAAGATTCGACCTCCGGTCGGGCTTTCTTT. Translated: CASSQDSTSGRAFF.

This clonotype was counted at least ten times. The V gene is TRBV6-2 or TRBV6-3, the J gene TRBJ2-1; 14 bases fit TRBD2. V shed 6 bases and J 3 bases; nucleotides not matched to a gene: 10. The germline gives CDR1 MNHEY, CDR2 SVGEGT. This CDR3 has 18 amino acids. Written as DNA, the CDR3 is TGTGCCAGCAGCCAGACCGGGACTAGCGGGGGTTACTACAATGAGCAGTTCTTC. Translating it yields CASSQTGTSGGYYNEQFF.

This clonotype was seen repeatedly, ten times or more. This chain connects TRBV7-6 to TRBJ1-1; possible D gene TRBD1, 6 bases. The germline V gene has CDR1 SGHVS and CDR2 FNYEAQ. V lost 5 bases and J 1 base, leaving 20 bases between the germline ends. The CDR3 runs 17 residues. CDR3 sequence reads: CASSGITEDRGNTEAFF. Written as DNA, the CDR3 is TGTGCCAGCAGCGGTATAACGGAGGACAGAGGGAACACTGAAGCTTTCTTT. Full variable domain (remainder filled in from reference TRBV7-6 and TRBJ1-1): GAGVSQSPRYKVTKRGQDVALRCDPISGHVSLYWYRQALGQGPEFLTYFNYEAQQDKSGLPNDRFSAERPEGSISTLTIQRTEQRDSAMYRCASSGITEDRGNTEAFFGQGTRLTVV.

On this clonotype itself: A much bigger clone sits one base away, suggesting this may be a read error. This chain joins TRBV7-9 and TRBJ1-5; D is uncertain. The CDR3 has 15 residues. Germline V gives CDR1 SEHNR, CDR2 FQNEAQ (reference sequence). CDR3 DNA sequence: TGTGCCAGCAGCTCTGCAGACCATAGCAATCAGCCCAAGCATTTT. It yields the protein CASSSADHSNQPKHF.

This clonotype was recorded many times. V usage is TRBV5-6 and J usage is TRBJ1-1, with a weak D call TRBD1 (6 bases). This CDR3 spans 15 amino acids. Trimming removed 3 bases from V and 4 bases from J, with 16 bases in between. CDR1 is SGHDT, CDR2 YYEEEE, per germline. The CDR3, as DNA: TGTGCCAGCAGCTCGACGGGGGCTGCTAGCACTGAAGCTTTCTTT. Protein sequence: CASSSTGAASTEAFF.